This T cell receptor beta chain is from a study of radiotherapy plus CTLA-4 blockade in lung cancer. Whole-study results and caveats: In blood, tumor-derived TCR clones expanded after radiotherapy plus ipilimumab.

Focal radiation was given together with CTLA-4 blockade (ipilimumab) to patients with chemo-refractory metastatic non-small-cell lung cancer. Only one count was recorded for this clone. Its matching antigen is unknown. The CDR3 length is 15 residues. Trimming took off 6 bases at V and 5 bases at J, with 22 bases between the two ends. The germline gives CDR1 SQVTM, CDR2 ANQGSEA. TCRdb's table, derived via immunoSEQ multiplex PCR, lists solely in-frame clones and lacks some. The table lists more than 90,000 clones, approximately 77% of them singletons. This TCR derives from a human donor with non-small cell lung cancer that progressed on radiotherapy plus ipilimumab. Some clones in this sample may be carry-over from other donors' samples. This chain uses TRBV29-1 with TRBJ2-5; D might be TRBD2 (6 bases). The sequencing here drew on peripheral blood, taken from a patient treated with radiotherapy plus ipilimumab. This CDR3 is CSVRAPDHGGETQYF. DNA of the CDR3: TGCAGCGTGCGGGCTCCGGACCACGGAGGGGAGACCCAGTACTTC.